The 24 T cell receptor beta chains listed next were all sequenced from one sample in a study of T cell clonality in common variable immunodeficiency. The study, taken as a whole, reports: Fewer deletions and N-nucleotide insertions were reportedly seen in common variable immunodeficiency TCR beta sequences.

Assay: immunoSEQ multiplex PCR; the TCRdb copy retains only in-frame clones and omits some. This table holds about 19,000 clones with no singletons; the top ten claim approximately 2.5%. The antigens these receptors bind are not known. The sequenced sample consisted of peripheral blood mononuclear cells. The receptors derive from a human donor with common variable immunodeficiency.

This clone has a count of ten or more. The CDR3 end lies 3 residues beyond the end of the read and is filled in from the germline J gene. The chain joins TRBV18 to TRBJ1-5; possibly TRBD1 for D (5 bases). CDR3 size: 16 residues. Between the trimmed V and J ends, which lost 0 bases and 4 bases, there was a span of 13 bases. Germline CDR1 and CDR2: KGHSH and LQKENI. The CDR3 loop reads CASSPPGEAGNQPQHF. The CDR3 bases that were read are TGTGCCAGCTCACCACCGGGTGAAGCAGGGAATCAGCCC.

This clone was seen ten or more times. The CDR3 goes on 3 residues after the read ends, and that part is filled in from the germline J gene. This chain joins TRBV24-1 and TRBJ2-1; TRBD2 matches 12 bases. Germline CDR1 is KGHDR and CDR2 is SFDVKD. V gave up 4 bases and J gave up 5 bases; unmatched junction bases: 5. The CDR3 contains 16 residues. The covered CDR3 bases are TGTGCCACCAGTGAGGCTAGCGGGAGGGCCAACAATGAG. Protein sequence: CATSEASGRANNE. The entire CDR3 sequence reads CATSEASGRANNEQFF.

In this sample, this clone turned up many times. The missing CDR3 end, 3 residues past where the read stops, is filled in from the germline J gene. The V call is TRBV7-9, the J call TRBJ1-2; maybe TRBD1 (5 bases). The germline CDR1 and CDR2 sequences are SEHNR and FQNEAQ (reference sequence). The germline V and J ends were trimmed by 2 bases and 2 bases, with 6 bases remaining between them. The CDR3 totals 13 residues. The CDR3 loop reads CASSLQGNYGYTF. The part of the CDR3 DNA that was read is TGTGCCAGCAGCTTACAGGGAAACTATGGC. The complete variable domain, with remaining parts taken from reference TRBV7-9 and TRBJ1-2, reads DTGVSQNPRHKITKRGQNVTFRCDPISEHNRLYWYRQTLGQGPEFLTYFQNEAQLEKSRLLSDRFSAERPKGSFSTLEIQRTEQGDSAMYLCASSLQGNYGYTFGSGTRLTVV.

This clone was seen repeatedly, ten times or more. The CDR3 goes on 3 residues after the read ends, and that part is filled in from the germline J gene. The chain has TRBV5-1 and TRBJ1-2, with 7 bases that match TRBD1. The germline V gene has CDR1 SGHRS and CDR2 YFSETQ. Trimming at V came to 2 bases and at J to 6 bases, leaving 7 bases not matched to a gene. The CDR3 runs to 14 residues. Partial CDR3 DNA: TGCGCCAGCAGCTTCGCCGGGACAGAGCATGGC. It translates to CASSFAGTEHG. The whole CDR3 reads CASSFAGTEHGYTF.

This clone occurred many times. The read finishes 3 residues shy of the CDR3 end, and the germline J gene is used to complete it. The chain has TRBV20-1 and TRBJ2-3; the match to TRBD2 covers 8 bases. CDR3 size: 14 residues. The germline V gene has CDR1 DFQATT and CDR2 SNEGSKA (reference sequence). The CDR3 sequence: CSASPGLGLWAQYF. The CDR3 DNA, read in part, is TGCAGTGCTTCTCCGGGACTAGGTCTGTGGGCG.

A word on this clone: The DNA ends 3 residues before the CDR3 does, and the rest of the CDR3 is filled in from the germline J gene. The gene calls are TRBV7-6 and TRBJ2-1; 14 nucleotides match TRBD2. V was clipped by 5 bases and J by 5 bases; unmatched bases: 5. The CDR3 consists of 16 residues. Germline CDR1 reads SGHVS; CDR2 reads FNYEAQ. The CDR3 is CASSRGTSGSHNEQFF. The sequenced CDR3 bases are TGTGCCAGCAGCCGGGGGACTAGCGGGAGTCACAATGAG.

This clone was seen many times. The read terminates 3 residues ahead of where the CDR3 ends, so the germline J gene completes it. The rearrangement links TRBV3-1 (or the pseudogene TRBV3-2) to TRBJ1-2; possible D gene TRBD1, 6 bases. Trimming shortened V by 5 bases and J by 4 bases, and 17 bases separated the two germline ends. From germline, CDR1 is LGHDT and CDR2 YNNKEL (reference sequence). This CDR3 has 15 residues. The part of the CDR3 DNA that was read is TGTGCCAGCAGCAGCCGGGACCGAGGGGGCTATGGC. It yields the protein CASSSRDRGGYG. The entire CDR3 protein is CASSSRDRGGYGYTF.

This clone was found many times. The CDR3 here is CASSGRDFEETQYF. The CDR3 bases that were read are TGTGCCAGCAGCGGGCGGGATTTTGAAGAGACC. The chain combines TRBV9 with TRBJ2-5; possible D gene TRBD2, 6 bases. Sequencing ends 3 residues short of the CDR3 end; the germline J gene provides the rest. The CDR3 is 14 residues long. Germline CDR1 is SGDLS and CDR2 is YYNGEE. V lost 3 bases and J 3 bases, leaving 12 bases between the germline ends.

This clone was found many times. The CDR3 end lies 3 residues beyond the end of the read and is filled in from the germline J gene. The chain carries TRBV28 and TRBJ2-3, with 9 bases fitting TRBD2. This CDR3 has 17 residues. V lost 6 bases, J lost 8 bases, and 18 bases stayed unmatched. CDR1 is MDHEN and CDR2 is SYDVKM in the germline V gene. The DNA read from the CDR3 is TGTGCCAGCAGCTCTGATCCAGGGACTAGCACCCCGGGTACG. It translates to CASSSDPGTSTPGT. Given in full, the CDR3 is CASSSDPGTSTPGTQYF.

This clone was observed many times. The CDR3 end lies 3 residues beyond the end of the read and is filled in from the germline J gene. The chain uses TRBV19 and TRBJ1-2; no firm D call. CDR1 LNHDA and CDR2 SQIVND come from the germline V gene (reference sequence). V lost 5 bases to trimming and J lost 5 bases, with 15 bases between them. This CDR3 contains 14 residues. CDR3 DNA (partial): TGTGCCAGTAGTCCAGCTCCACAGACGTATGGC. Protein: CASSPAPQTYG. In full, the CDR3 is CASSPAPQTYGYTF.

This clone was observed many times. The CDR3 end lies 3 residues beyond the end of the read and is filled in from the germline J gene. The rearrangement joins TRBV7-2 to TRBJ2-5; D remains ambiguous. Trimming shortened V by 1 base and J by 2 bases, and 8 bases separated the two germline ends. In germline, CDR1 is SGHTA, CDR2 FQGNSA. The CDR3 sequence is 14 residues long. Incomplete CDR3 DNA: TGTGCCAGCAGCTTAGAACTGCCACAAGAGACC. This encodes CASSLELPQET. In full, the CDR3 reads CASSLELPQETQYF.

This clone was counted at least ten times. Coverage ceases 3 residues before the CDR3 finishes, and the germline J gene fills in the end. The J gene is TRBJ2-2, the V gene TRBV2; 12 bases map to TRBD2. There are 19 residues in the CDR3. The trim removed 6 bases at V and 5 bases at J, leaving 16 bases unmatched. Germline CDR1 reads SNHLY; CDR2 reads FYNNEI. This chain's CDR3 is CASRGLQTSGSRGTGELFF. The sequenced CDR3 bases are TGTGCCAGCAGGGGGCTCCAGACTAGCGGGAGCCGAGGGACCGGGGAG.

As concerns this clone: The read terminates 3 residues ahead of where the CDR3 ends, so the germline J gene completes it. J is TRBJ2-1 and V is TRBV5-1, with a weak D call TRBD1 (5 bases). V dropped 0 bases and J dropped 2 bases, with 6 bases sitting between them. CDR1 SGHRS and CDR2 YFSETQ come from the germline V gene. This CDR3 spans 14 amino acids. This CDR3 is CASSLEQAYNEQFF. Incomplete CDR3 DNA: TGCGCCAGCAGCTTGGAACAGGCCTACAATGAG.

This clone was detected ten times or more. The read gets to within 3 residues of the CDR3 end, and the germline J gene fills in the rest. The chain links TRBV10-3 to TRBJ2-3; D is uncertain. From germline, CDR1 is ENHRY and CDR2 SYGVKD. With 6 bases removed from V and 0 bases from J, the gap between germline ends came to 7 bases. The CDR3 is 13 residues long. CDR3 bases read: TGTGCCATCAGCCACGGGAGCACAGATACG. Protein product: CAISHGSTDT. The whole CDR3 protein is CAISHGSTDTQYF.

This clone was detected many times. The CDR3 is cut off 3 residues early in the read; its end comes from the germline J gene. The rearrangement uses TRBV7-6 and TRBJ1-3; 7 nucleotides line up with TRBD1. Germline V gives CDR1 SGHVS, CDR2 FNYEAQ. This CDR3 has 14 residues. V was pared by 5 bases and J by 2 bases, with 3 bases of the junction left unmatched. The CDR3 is CASSPDRAGNTIYF. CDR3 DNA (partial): TGTGCCAGCAGCCCAGACAGGGCTGGAAACACC.

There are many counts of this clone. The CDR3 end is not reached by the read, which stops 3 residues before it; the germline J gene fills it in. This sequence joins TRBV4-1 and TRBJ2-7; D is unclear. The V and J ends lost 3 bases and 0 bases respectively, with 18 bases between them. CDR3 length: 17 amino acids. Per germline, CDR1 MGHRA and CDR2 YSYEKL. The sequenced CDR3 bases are TGCGCCAGCAGCCATGGTAATTCTGCGGTGAGCTCCTACGAG. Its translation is CASSHGNSAVSSYE. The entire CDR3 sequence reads CASSHGNSAVSSYEQYF.

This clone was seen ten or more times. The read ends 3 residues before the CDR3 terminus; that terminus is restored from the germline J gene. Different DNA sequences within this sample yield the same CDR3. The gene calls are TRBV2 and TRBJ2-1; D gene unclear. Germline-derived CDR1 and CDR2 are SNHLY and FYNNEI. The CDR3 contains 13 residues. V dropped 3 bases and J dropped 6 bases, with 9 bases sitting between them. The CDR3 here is CASSEAERNEQFF. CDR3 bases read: TGTGCCAGCAGTGAGGCTGAACGCAATGAG.

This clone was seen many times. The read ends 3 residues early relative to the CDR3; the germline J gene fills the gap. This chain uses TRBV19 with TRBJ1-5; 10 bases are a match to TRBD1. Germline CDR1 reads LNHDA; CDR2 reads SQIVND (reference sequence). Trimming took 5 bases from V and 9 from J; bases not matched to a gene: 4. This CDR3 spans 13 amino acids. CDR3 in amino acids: CASSLDRGLPQHF. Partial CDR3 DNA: TGTGCCAGTAGTTTGGACAGGGGGTTGCCC.

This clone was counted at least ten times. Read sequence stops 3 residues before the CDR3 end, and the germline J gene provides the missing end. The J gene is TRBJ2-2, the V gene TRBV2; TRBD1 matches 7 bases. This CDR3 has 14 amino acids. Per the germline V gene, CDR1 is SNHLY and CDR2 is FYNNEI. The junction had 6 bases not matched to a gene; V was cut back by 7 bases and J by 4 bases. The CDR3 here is CASMRGGSTGELFF. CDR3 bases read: TGTGCCAGCATGAGAGGGGGCAGCACCGGGGAG.

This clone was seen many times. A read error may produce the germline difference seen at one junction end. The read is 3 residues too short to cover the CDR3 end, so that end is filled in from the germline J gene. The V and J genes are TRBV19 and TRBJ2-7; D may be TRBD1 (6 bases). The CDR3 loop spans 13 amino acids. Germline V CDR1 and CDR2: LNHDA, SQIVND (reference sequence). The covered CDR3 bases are TGTGCCCGTAGCCGGACAGCATCCTACGAG. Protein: CARSRTASYE. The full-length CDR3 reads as CARSRTASYEQYF.

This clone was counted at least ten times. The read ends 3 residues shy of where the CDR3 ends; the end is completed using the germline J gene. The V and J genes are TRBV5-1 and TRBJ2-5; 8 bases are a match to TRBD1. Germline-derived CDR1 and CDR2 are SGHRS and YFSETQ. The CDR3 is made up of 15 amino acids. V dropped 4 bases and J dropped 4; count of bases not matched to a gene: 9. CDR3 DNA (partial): TGCGCCAGCAGCCGGGGACAGGTGGGGGGAGAGACC. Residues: CASSRGQVGGET. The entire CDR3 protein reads CASSRGQVGGETQYF.

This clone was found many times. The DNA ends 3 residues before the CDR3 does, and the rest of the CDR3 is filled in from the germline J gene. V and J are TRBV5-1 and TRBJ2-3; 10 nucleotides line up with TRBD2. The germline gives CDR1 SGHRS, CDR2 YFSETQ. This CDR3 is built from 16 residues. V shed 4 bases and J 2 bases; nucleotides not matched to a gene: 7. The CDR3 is CASSPWTSGHTDTQYF. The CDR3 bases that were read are TGCGCCAGCAGCCCTTGGACTAGCGGTCACACAGATACG.

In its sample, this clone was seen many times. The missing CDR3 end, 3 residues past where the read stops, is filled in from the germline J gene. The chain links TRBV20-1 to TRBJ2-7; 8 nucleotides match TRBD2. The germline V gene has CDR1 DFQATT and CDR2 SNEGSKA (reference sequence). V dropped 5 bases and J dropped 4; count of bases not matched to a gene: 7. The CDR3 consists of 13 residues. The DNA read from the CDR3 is TGCAGTGCTGAAAGACTAGCGAGGTACGAG. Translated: CSAERLARYE. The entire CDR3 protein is CSAERLARYEQYF.

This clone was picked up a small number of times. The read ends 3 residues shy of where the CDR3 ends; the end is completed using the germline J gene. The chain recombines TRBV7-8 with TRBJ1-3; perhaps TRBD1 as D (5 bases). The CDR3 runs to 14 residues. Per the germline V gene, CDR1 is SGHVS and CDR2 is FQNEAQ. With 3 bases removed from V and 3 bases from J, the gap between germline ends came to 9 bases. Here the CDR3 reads CASSFAGIGNTIYF. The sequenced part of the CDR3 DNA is TGTGCCAGCAGCTTCGCAGGGATTGGAAACACC.